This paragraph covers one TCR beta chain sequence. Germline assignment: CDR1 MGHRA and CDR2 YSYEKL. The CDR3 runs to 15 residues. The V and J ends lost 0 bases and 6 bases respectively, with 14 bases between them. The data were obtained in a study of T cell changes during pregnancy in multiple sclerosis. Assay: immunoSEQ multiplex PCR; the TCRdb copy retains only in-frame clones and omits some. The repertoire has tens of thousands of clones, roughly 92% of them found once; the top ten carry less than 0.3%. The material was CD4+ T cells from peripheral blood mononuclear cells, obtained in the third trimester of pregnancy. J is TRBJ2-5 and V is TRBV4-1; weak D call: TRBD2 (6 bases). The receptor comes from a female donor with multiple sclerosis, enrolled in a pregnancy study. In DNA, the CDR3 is TGCGCCAGCAGCCAAGAAGCAGGGAGGTGGCAGACCCAGTACTTC. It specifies CASSQEAGRWQTQYF.